The 23 T cell receptor beta chains presented below share a single source sample, sequenced in a study of blood T cell repertoires in COVID-19. TCRdb keeps only in-frame clones here, not all; method: immunoSEQ multiplex PCR. Counted here are about 670,000 clones, 80% to 90% occurring once; the ten biggest clones make up about 0.24%. Material for sequencing was peripheral blood. The receptors originated from a woman between 18 and 29 years old with acute or convalescent COVID-19.

This sequence joins TRBV2 and TRBJ1-2; D ambiguous. Per the germline V gene, CDR1 is SNHLY and CDR2 is FYNNEI. The CDR3 sequence is 11 residues long. Between the trimmed V and J ends, which lost 6 bases and 5 bases, there was a span of 7 bases. The CDR3 nucleotides are TGTGCCAGCAGACAGAATTATGGCTACACCTTC. It encodes CASRQNYGYTF. Variable domain in full (rest from reference TRBV2 and TRBJ1-2): EPEVTQTPSHQVTQMGQEVILRCVPISNHLYFYWYRQILGQKVEFLVSFYNNEISEKSEIFDDQFSVERPDGSNFTLKIRSTKLEDSAMYFCASRQNYGYTFGSGTRLTVV.

The chain uses TRBV9 and TRBJ1-3; 8 bases fit TRBD1. Germline V CDR1 and CDR2: SGDLS, YYNGEE. CDR3 length equals 18 residues. V lost 0 bases and J lost 2; bases outside the gene matches: 10. This CDR3 reads CASSVDLWGRGPGNTIYF. CDR3 in DNA: TGTGCCAGCAGCGTAGACCTATGGGGCAGGGGGCCTGGAAACACCATATATTTT. Supplemented by reference TRBV9 and TRBJ1-3, the full variable domain reads DSGVTQTPKHLITATGQRVTLRCSPRSGDLSVYWYQQSLDQGLQFLIQYYNGEERAKGNILERFSAQQFPDLHSELNLSSLELGDSALYFCASSVDLWGRGPGNTIYFGEGSWLTVV.

The V call is TRBV5-1, the J call TRBJ1-6, with no clear D. The CDR3 consists of 15 residues. The V and J ends lost 0 bases and 0 bases respectively, with 4 bases between them. Germline CDR1 and CDR2: SGHRS and YFSETQ. The CDR3 DNA follows: TGCGCCAGCAGCTTGGGGAGCTCCTATAATTCACCCCTCCACTTT. Translation gives CASSLGSSYNSPLHF.

CDR3 nucleotide sequence: TGTGCTAGTGGAATTCCTCCCTTTACTGAAGCTTTCTTT. Translated: CASGIPPFTEAFF. The chain joins TRBV12-5 to TRBJ1-1, with D unclear. The CDR3 is 13 residues long. Germline CDR1 LGHNT, CDR2 FRNRAP. The V end was cut by 6 bases, the J end by 5 bases, with 13 bases between. The variable domain in full, completed from reference TRBV12-5 and TRBJ1-1, reads DARVTQTPRHKVTEMGQEVTMRCQPILGHNTVFWYRQTMMQGLELLAYFRNRAPLDDSGMPKDRFSAEMPDATLATLKIQPSEPRDSAVYFCASGIPPFTEAFFGQGTRLTVV.

The chain couples TRBV27 to TRBJ1-1; D is unclear. Looked up from germline, CDR1 is MNHEY and CDR2 is SMNVEV (reference sequence). The CDR3 totals 14 residues. V lost 3 bases, J lost 0 bases, and 8 bases lay in between. This chain's CDR3 is CASSFSGMNTEAFF. Here the CDR3 DNA reads TGTGCCAGCAGTTTTTCGGGGATGAACACTGAAGCTTTCTTT.

This chain connects TRBV5-4 to TRBJ2-2, with D hard to call. Germline loops: CDR1 SGHNT, CDR2 YYREEE (reference sequence). V shed 4 bases and J shed 0 bases, with 4 bases lying between them. The CDR3 is 13 residues long. The CDR3 region is CASSTANTGELFF. CDR3 nucleotides: TGTGCCAGCAGCACTGCGAACACCGGGGAGCTGTTTTTT.

This chain links TRBV4-3 with TRBJ1-2; 8 bases are a match to TRBD1. The CDR3 covers 16 residues. Germline V gives CDR1 LGHNA, CDR2 YSLEER. The V segment lost 4 bases and the J segment 1 base; nucleotides outside the gene matches: 8. The CDR3, as DNA: TGCGCCAGCAGCCTCGGTCCGGGACAGGATAACTATGGCTACACCTTC. Amino acid sequence: CASSLGPGQDNYGYTF.

In this sample, this clone turned up once. The J gene is TRBJ2-7, the V gene TRBV7-2, with D maybe TRBD2 (5 bases). Per germline, CDR1 SGHTA and CDR2 FQGNSA. V was pared by 6 bases and J by 2 bases, with 14 bases between. The CDR3 runs to 14 residues. CDR3 nucleotides: TGTGCCAGCAGTAATATGCACGGGACCTACGAGCAGTACTTC. It translates to CASSNMHGTYEQYF.

The chain carries TRBV2 and TRBJ1-2; D remains ambiguous. The germline V gene encodes CDR1 SNHLY and CDR2 FYNNEI. This CDR3 is 12 amino acids long. Trimming stripped 6 bases from V and 8 bases from J, with 13 bases between. In DNA form, the CDR3 reads TGTGCCAGCAGACGACTGCCGCCAGGCTACACCTTC. It encodes CASRRLPPGYTF.

The chain is built from TRBV11-2 and TRBJ2-3, with a tentative D call TRBD2 (7 bases). The CDR3 contains 15 residues. From germline, CDR1 is SGHAT and CDR2 FQNNGV. V shed 5 bases and J shed 6 bases, with 18 bases lying between them. This CDR3 reads CASSQIGGGGDTQYF. The CDR3 bases are TGTGCCAGCAGCCAAATAGGGGGGGGCGGTGATACGCAGTATTTT. Together with reference TRBV11-2 and TRBJ2-3, the CDR3 gives the full variable domain: EAGVAQSPRYKIIEKRQSVAFWCNPISGHATLYWYQQILGQGPKLLIQFQNNGVVDDSQLPKDRFSAERLKGVDSTLKIQPAKLEDSAVYLCASSQIGGGGDTQYFGPGTRLTVL.

V and J are TRBV28 and TRBJ2-7; tentatively, D is TRBD1 (6 bases). The germline V and J ends were trimmed by 6 bases and 0 bases, with 15 bases remaining between them. Germline V CDR1 and CDR2: MDHEN, SYDVKM. This CDR3 has 15 amino acids. The CDR3 sequence: CASRKNRDPSYEQYF. In nucleotides, the CDR3 is TGTGCCAGCAGAAAAAACAGGGATCCCTCCTACGAGCAGTACTTC.

The chain links TRBV11-3 to TRBJ1-1; possible D gene TRBD1, 5 bases. This CDR3 has 12 amino acids. The germline gives CDR1 SGHNT, CDR2 YENEEA. The germline V and J ends were trimmed by 2 bases and 11 bases, with 12 bases remaining between them. CDR3 bases: TGTGCCAGCAGCTTACCGGACAATTCGGCTTTCTTT. Amino acid sequence: CASSLPDNSAFF.

The genes are TRBV2 and TRBJ1-1, with unresolved D. V was clipped by 2 bases and J by 3 bases, with 13 bases between them. Germline V gives CDR1 SNHLY, CDR2 FYNNEI. The CDR3 is made up of 15 amino acids. CDR3 residues: CASSENGQAYTEAFF. In nucleotides, the CDR3 is TGTGCCAGCAGTGAAAATGGGCAGGCTTACACTGAAGCTTTCTTT.

The rearrangement links TRBV6-5 to TRBJ1-2, with TRBD1 as a possible D gene (5 bases). The CDR3 length is 15 residues. Germline assignment: CDR1 MNHEY and CDR2 SVGAGI. The V and J ends lost 6 bases and 4 bases respectively, with 18 bases between them. This CDR3 is CASRPLMDGGYGYTF. CDR3 DNA sequence: TGTGCCAGCAGGCCGCTAATGGACGGGGGCTATGGCTACACCTTC.

The chain recombines TRBV19 with TRBJ1-3; 9 positions agree with TRBD1. CDR1 is LNHDA and CDR2 is SQIVND in the germline V gene (reference sequence). V trimming: 8 bases; J trimming: 7 bases; junction bases outside the gene matches: 3. The CDR3 is made up of 12 amino acids. CDR3 nucleotide sequence: TGTGCCAGTGTGGACAGGGGCAACACCATATATTTT. Translation gives CASVDRGNTIYF.

The genes are TRBV7-9 and TRBJ2-7, with 7 bases identical to TRBD1. Trimming took 2 bases from V and 5 from J; bases not matched to a gene: 0. CDR3 length: 12 amino acids. Germline values: CDR1 SEHNR, CDR2 FQNEAQ (reference sequence). DNA of the CDR3: TGTGCCAGCAGCTTACAGGGGGACGAGCAGTACTTC. Residues: CASSLQGDEQYF.

The rearrangement links TRBV29-1 to TRBJ2-5; 9 nucleotides match TRBD2. J lost 3 bases, V lost 1 base, and 6 bases had no gene match. The V gene's germline CDR1 is SQVTM and CDR2 ANQGSEA. The CDR3 sequence is 15 residues long. The CDR3 reads CSVEAQRGVEETQYF. CDR3 nucleotides: TGCAGCGTTGAAGCCCAGCGGGGGGTCGAAGAGACCCAGTACTTC.

CDR3 DNA sequence: TGTGCCAGCAGTAGTGGACAGGGCGCTTTTTACACTGAAGCTTTCTTT. This encodes CASSSGQGAFYTEAFF. The chain is built from TRBV9 and TRBJ1-1; 8 bases agree with TRBD1. Germline CDR1 SGDLS, CDR2 YYNGEE. J gave up 3 bases and V 5 bases, and 12 bases lay outside the gene matches. The CDR3 runs 16 residues.

For the CDR3, the DNA is TGTGCCAGCAGTGCTGGGCAGGGGGCGTATGAAGCTTTCTTT. This codes for CASSAGQGAYEAFF. The V call is TRBV2, the J call TRBJ1-1, with 8 bases matching TRBD1. The V gene's germline CDR1 is SNHLY and CDR2 FYNNEI. There are 14 residues in the CDR3. J lost 7 bases, V lost 4 bases, and 8 bases had no gene match.

The genes are TRBV19 and TRBJ2-2; 8 bases are a match to TRBD2. The ends lost 3 bases at V and 1 base at J; junction bases unmatched: 4. Per germline, CDR1 LNHDA and CDR2 SQIVND (reference sequence). This CDR3 comprises 16 residues. The CDR3 region is CASSIPSGLNTGELFF. CDR3 DNA sequence: TGTGCCAGTAGTATCCCTAGCGGGCTGAACACCGGGGAGCTGTTTTTT.

The rearrangement links TRBV7-2 to TRBJ1-5, with D uncertain. CDR1 SGHTA and CDR2 FQGNSA come from the germline V gene. V was clipped by 2 bases and J by 1 base, with 6 bases between them. The CDR3 contains 14 residues. The CDR3 sequence is CASSLLVSNQPQHF. In nucleotides, the CDR3 is TGTGCCAGCAGCTTATTAGTCAGCAATCAGCCCCAGCATTTT.

J is TRBJ1-4 and V is TRBV7-2; TRBD1 might be the D (5 bases). The germline gives CDR1 SGHTA, CDR2 FQGNSA. This CDR3 has 13 residues. V gave up 5 bases and J gave up 7 bases, with 11 bases separating them. The CDR3 protein is CASSPRDSEKLFF. CDR3 DNA sequence: TGTGCCAGCAGCCCCCGGGACTCTGAAAAACTGTTTTTT.

The CDR3, as DNA: TGTGCCAGCAGTTCCCAGGGTAGGACTTTCTTT. It codes for CASSSQGRTFF. The chain joins TRBV27 to TRBJ1-1; D might be TRBD1 (5 bases). V was pared by 4 bases and J by 12 bases, with 12 bases between. Germline V gives CDR1 MNHEY, CDR2 SMNVEV (reference sequence). This CDR3 has 11 residues.